Listed below are T cell receptor beta chains from one sample, sequenced in a study of blood T cell repertoires in COVID-19. TCRdb's copy holds only in-frame clones and misses some; the assay was immunoSEQ multiplex PCR. The sample records approximately 130,000 clones, around 86% being singletons. Sequencing was done on a sample of PBMCs or T cells enriched from blood (not recorded which). The receptor source for this set is a man aged 30-40 years who had recovered from COVID-19. The CDR3 runs from the conserved cysteine through the conserved F or W. D genes are given only for firm matches. Part of the rows lack a size; the others show once, few, many or a class for expanded clones.

j_call d_call v_call cdr3_length clone_size cdr3_aa cdr3_nt
TRBJ1-4 TRBD1 TRBV28 14 once CASSTGQGNEKLFF TGTGCCAGCAGTACGGGACAGGGTAATGAAAAACTGTTTTTT
TRBJ2-7 - TRBV7-9 12 - CASRSNDYEQYF TGTGCCAGCAGGAGCAATGACTACGAGCAGTACTTC
TRBJ2-7 - TRBV7-9 15 - CASSQGQSTVYEQYF TGTGCCAGCAGCCAAGGACAGTCTACGGTCTACGAGCAGTACTTC
TRBJ1-2 - TRBV19 13 - CASSNFGNYGYTF TGTGCCAGTAGTAATTTCGGGAACTATGGCTACACCTTC
TRBJ1-3 - TRBV2 13 - CASSDGPGNTIYF TGTGCCAGCAGTGATGGGCCTGGAAACACCATATATTTT
TRBJ1-2 TRBD1 TRBV12-5 13 - CASGLWDRGDYTF TGTGCTAGTGGTTTGTGGGACAGGGGGGACTACACCTTC
TRBJ1-5 - TRBV5-6 16 once CASGAFRKGDGQPQHF TGTGCCAGCGGCGCATTCCGTAAGGGGGACGGTCAGCCCCAGCATTTT
TRBJ2-1 TRBD2 TRBV19 15 - CASSILAGGLDEQFF TGTGCCAGTAGTATTCTAGCGGGGGGGCTAGATGAGCAGTTCTTC
TRBJ2-1 - TRBV5-4 13 - CASSSLGSTEQFF TGTGCCAGCAGCTCCTTAGGTAGCACTGAGCAGTTCTTC
TRBJ1-5 - TRBV2 13 - CASSQQVIQPQHF TGTGCCAGCAGCCAACAGGTAATTCAGCCCCAGCATTTT
TRBJ1-6 TRBD1 TRBV5-1 16 - CASSPSNRGRESPLHF TGCGCCAGCAGCCCTTCTAATAGGGGGCGAGAATCACCCCTCCACTTT
TRBJ2-7 - TRBV4-1 12 once CASSPDLSEQYF TGCGCCAGCAGCCCGGACTTGAGCGAGCAGTACTTC
TRBJ2-5 TRBD2 TRBV11-2 17 - CASSPAPGGRVEETQYF TGTGCCAGCAGCCCTGCCCCGGGGGGGAGGGTGGAAGAGACCCAGTACTTC
TRBJ1-4 TRBD1 TRBV6-5 14 - CASSYGTGVEKLFF TGTGCCAGCAGTTACGGGACAGGGGTGGAAAAACTGTTTTTT
TRBJ2-7 - TRBV15 14 once CATSRDSSSYEQYF TGTGCCACCAGCAGGGACAGCAGCTCCTACGAGCAGTACTTC
TRBJ1-3 - TRBV10-3 13 - CAITESSGNTIYF TGTGCCATCACCGAGAGCTCTGGAAACACCATATATTTT
TRBJ1-5 TRBD1 TRBV18 17 - CASSPGQGVGSNQPQHF TGTGCCAGCTCACCGGGACAGGGGGTCGGTAGCAATCAGCCCCAGCATTTT
TRBJ1-1 TRBD1 TRBV7-9 15 - CASSQDRGLSAEAFF TGTGCCAGCAGCCAAGACAGGGGACTCAGCGCTGAAGCTTTCTTT
TRBJ1-1 TRBD1 TRBV7-9 14 - CASSPRGQVAEAFF TGTGCCAGCAGCCCCAGGGGGCAAGTGGCTGAAGCTTTCTTT
TRBJ2-3 TRBD1 TRBV7-2 15 - CASSPGTGAPDTQYF TGTGCCAGCAGCCCTGGGACAGGGGCCCCAGATACGCAGTATTTT
TRBJ2-5 TRBD1 TRBV7-3 17 - CASSLTGTGGAGETQYF TGTGCCAGCAGCTTGACCGGGACAGGGGGCGCGGGAGAGACCCAGTACTTC
TRBJ1-1 - TRBV9 15 - CASSPQGGRGTEAFF TGTGCCAGCAGCCCCCAGGGAGGTAGGGGCACTGAAGCTTTCTTT
TRBJ2-3 - TRBV6-4 15 - CASSDSGAGTDTQYF TGTGCCAGCAGTGACTCAGGGGCCGGGACAGATACGCAGTATTTT
TRBJ2-2 - TRBV10-1 15 - CASSGEGHGAGELFF TGCGCCAGCAGTGGAGAGGGACACGGGGCCGGGGAGCTGTTTTTT
TRBJ2-7 - TRBV19 12 - CASSIQGNEQYF TGTGCCAGTAGTATACAGGGAAACGAGCAGTACTTC
TRBJ1-4 - TRBV7-8 18 - CASSGIRGGPATNEKLFF TGTGCCAGCAGCGGTATAAGGGGGGGGCCTGCAACTAATGAAAAACTGTTTTTT
TRBJ2-7 - TRBV18 14 few CASSPRRSSYEQYF TGTGCCAGCTCACCGCGACGGAGCTCCTACGAGCAGTACTTC
TRBJ2-2 - TRBV6-5 15 once CASNNGHTNTGELFF TGTGCCAGCAACAATGGACATACGAACACCGGGGAGCTGTTTTTT
TRBJ2-7 TRBD2 TRBV15 16 - CATSRDFGLAGDGQYF TGTGCCACCAGCAGAGATTTTGGACTAGCGGGAGACGGGCAGTACTTC
TRBJ1-1 - TRBV29-1 14 - CSVRGRATNTEAFF TGCAGCGTCCGAGGCCGAGCTACGAACACTGAAGCTTTCTTT
TRBJ2-7 - TRBV18 13 - CASSGLRSYEQYF TGTGCCAGCTCCGGCCTCCGGAGCTACGAGCAGTACTTC
TRBJ1-6 - TRBV5-6 15 few CASSLDPQNNSPLHF TGTGCCAGCAGCTTGGATCCACAGAATAATTCACCCCTCCACTTT
TRBJ1-3 - TRBV11-2 13 - CASSLSGGNTIYF TGTGCCAGCAGCTTATCGGGGGGGAACACCATATATTTT
TRBJ2-6 - TRBV7-9 15 - CASSRVTSGANVLTF TGTGCCAGCAGCCGGGTGACCTCTGGGGCCAACGTCCTGACTTTC
TRBJ1-1 - TRBV2 13 - CASRGEGLTEAFF TGTGCCAGCAGAGGAGAGGGTCTTACTGAAGCTTTCTTT
TRBJ2-5 TRBD2 TRBV28 17 once CASSLLSTSGRGETQYF TGTGCCAGCAGTTTATTGTCAACTAGCGGGAGGGGGGAGACCCAGTACTTC
TRBJ1-4 - TRBV7-8 14 - CASSLGAGSEKLFF TGTGCCAGCAGCTTAGGGGCAGGGTCTGAAAAACTGTTTTTT
TRBJ2-7 - TRBV19 11 once CATTGNYEQYF TGTGCCACTACAGGGAATTACGAGCAGTACTTC
TRBJ2-7 TRBD1 TRBV18 14 - CASSNGQGTYEQYF TGTGCCAGCTCGAATGGACAGGGTACCTACGAGCAGTACTTC
TRBJ1-1 - TRBV10-1 13 - CASSRTLFTEAFF TGCGCCAGCAGCCGGACTCTCTTCACTGAAGCTTTCTTT
TRBJ1-1 TRBD1 TRBV13 14 once CASRPGTGGTEAFF TGTGCCAGCAGACCCGGGACAGGGGGGACTGAAGCTTTCTTT
TRBJ2-1 - TRBV6-1 15 - CASSEWYSGYNEQFF TGTGCCAGCAGTGAATGGTATAGCGGCTACAATGAGCAGTTCTTC
TRBJ1-3 TRBD1 TRBV18 17 - CASSPLPTGGSGNTIYF TGTGCCAGCTCACCTCTCCCCACAGGGGGCTCTGGAAACACCATATATTTT
TRBJ2-7 TRBD1 TRBV10-1 12 few CATTPDRDEQYF TGCGCCACCACCCCGGACAGGGACGAGCAGTACTTC
TRBJ2-2 - TRBV2 16 - CASSEMEVANTGELFF TGTGCCAGCAGTGAAATGGAGGTAGCGAACACCGGGGAGCTGTTTTTT
TRBJ2-2 TRBD2 TRBV19 14 - CASTSGRAAGELFF TGTGCCAGCACTAGCGGGAGGGCCGCCGGGGAGCTGTTTTTT
TRBJ2-7 - TRBV15 14 - CATSSGMSSYEQYF TGTGCCACCAGCAGCGGGATGTCATCCTACGAGCAGTACTTC
TRBJ1-1 - TRBV19 14 few CASSEQGMNTEAFF TGTGCCAGTAGCGAACAGGGCATGAACACTGAAGCTTTCTTT
TRBJ2-1 TRBD1 TRBV30 14 - CAWSVGTGHNEQFF TGTGCCTGGAGTGTAGGGACAGGGCACAATGAGCAGTTCTTC
TRBJ2-5 TRBD1 TRBV3-1/TRBV3-2 15 once CASSRATGGSETQYF TGTGCCAGCAGCCGAGCAACAGGGGGTAGTGAGACCCAGTACTTC
TRBJ2-3 TRBD2 TRBV7-9 16 - CASSLVASGHTDTQYF TGTGCCAGCAGCTTAGTGGCTAGCGGGCACACAGATACGCAGTATTTT
TRBJ2-7 - TRBV18 13 - CASSPPLLYEQYF TGTGCCAGCTCACCCCCCCTCCTCTACGAGCAGTACTTC
TRBJ1-4 - TRBV2 14 - CASSPQTVWEKLFF TGTGCCAGCAGCCCACAGACAGTGTGGGAAAAACTGTTTTTT
TRBJ1-1 - TRBV4-1 13 few CASSQDTNTEAFF TGCGCCAGCAGCCAAGATACAAACACTGAAGCTTTCTTT
TRBJ2-3 TRBD2 TRBV7-9 14 once CASKVLAGVDTQYF TGTGCCAGCAAAGTTCTAGCGGGAGTAGATACGCAGTATTTT